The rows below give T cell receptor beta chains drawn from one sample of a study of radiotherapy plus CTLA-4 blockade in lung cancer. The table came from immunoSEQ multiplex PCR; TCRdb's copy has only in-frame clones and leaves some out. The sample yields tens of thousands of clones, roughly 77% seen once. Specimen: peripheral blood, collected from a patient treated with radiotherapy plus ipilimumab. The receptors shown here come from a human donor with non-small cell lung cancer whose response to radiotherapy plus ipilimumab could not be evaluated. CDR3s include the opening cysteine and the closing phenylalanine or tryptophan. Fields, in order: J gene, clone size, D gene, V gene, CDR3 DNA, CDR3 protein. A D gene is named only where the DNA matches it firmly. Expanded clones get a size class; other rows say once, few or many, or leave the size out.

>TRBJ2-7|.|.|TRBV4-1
TGCGCCAGCAGCCCAGATCCGGGACATCCCTACGAGCAGTACTTC
CASSPDPGHPYEQYF
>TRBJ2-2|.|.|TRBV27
TGTGCCAGCAAGGGCGGGCTAAGGCTAACCGGGGAGCTGTTTTTT
CASKGGLRLTGELFF
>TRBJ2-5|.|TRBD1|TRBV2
TGTGCCAGCAGTGGTGCAGGGGGCTGGGTGGAAGAGACCCAGTACTTC
CASSGAGGWVEETQYF
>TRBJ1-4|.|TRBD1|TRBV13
TGTGCCAGCAGCGCTGGGACAGCCTTCGGGACTAATGAAAAACTGTTTTTT
CASSAGTAFGTNEKLFF
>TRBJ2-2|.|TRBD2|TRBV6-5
TGTGCCAGCAGTCCCGGGACTATGACCAGGGGGGAGCTGTTTTTT
CASSPGTMTRGELFF
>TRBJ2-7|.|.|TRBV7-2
TGTGCCAGCAGTCCGGAGAGGGACTACGAGCAGTACTTC
CASSPERDYEQYF
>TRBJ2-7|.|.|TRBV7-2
TGTGCCAGCAGCTTAGCCAGTAGCTACGAGCAGTACTTC
CASSLASSYEQYF
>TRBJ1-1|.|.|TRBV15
TGTGCCACCAGCAGAGATACGGCAAAACGGAGCCAGGCTTTCTTT
CATSRDTAKRSQAFF
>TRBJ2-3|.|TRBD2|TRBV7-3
TGTGCCAGCAGCGCACTAGCGGGGATCACAGATACGCAGTATTTT
CASSALAGITDTQYF
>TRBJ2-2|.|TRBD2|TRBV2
TGTGCCAGCACGATTAAAGGGAGGGCCGGGGAGCTGTTTTTT
CASTIKGRAGELFF
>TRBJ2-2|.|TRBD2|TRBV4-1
TGCGCCAGTAAAGCCGGGTGGCGGGAGGGGGCCGGGGAGCTGTTTTTT
CASKAGWREGAGELFF
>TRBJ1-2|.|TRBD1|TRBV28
TGTGCCAGCAGTTTGCAGGGGGGTGGCTACACCTTC
CASSLQGGGYTF
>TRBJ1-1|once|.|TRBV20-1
TGCAGATACAGCAGCAACACTGAAGCTTTCTTT
CRYSSNTEAFF
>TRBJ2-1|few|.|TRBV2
TGTGCCACCAGCGGCCCAGGATACAATGAGCAGTTCTTC
CATSGPGYNEQFF
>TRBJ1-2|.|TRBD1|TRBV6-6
TGTGCCAGCAGTGGACAGGGGTATGGCTACACCTTC
CASSGQGYGYTF
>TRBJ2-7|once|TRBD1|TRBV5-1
TGCGCCAGCACCCACGGCGGGACAGGGAGCTCCTACGAGCAGTACTTC
CASTHGGTGSSYEQYF
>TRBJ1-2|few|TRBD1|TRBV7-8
TGTGCCAGCAGACCAAACAGGGGGCGTCGGGATGGCTACACCTTC
CASRPNRGRRDGYTF
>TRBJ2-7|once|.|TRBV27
TGTGCCAGCAGCGGGTGGGACTCCCCTCGGAACGAGCAGTACTTC
CASSGWDSPRNEQYF
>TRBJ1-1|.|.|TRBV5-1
TGCGCCAGCAGCGCCTCGGGGGAGAGGGCTGAAGCTTTCTTT
CASSASGERAEAFF
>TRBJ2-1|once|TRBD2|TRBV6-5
TGTGCCAGCAGAAGTAGCGGGGGAAACAATGAGCAGTTCTTC
CASRSSGGNNEQFF
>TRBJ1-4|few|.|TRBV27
TGTGCCAGCTCGAGGGGGTTTGGCGAAAAACTGTTTTTT
CASSRGFGEKLFF